This T cell receptor (beta chain) is drawn from a study of tumor and adjacent non-tumor tissue in lung cancer (dated by TCRdb to 2016 to 2019). With respect to the entire study: Patients with adenocarcinoma (12), squamous cell carcinoma (2) and small cell lung cancer (1) were included in the cohort. The approximately 15 enrolled patients, of whom some ten were men and 5 were women, were aged 31 to 76 years and were diagnosed with TNM stage I to III disease. Using bulk TCRbeta repertoires from around 14 lung cancer patients, the study set lung tumor tissue side by side with matched distant non-tumor lung tissue. TCRbeta CDR3 sequencing was performed on 25 to 30 paired specimens, with one tumor sample and one normal lung sample collected per patient. Sequencing generated a total of 125,075,908 productive TCRbeta reads, averaging about 4.2 million reads per sample. The full study reports these points: Neither the sequencing platform nor unique molecular identifiers are mentioned in the methods. Significantly higher TCR diversity was found in younger patients, and higher tumor TCR diversity was associated with shorter overall and disease-free survival. Because peripheral blood was not sequenced, the blood TCRbeta repertoires of the lung cancer patients in the study went unexamined. The cohort had only about 16 patients, and the authors noted that larger samples and more detailed clinical data are needed. The top 100 clones made up a significantly larger cumulative share of the repertoire in normal lung than in tumor tissue. Significantly higher TCR diversity (inverse Simpson) was observed in tumor tissue than in normal lung tissue (roughly 390 vs 170, P = 0.0075, Mann-Whitney U test).

In this sample, this clonotype turned up a few times. Its antigen specificity is not known. A clone one base away is much larger, so this may be a read error. RNA was extracted from bulk unsorted tissue and checked for quality with a NanoDrop ND-1000 and an Agilent 2100. The donors were newly diagnosed lung cancer patients admitted for thoracic surgery in China from August to November 2014 who had not received prior chemotherapy. Patients who had received previous radiotherapy or chemotherapy, or who had another concurrent cancer, were excluded from the study. Pieces of surgical tissue measuring roughly 1-2.2 cm3 were kept in RNAlater solution and stored at -80 degrees C until use. Libraries were constructed by multiplex PCR. Data came from an Illumina HiSeq 2500. TCRbeta libraries were built by three rounds of nested PCR using primers (Table S4), following protocols modified from ARM-PCR. PCR products of 200-500 bp were gel-excised and purified with the QIAquick gel extraction kit before sequencing. On the study's bioinformatics: Trimmomatic was used to clean the reads, FLASH merged the cleaned reads into complete CDR3 sequences, and MiTCR assigned the sequences to V(D)J germline segments. Clonal diversity was calculated as the inverse Simpson's index using VDJtools. In-frame sequences lacking a premature stop codon were counted as productive reads. TCRdb handled the public reads itself, with Q25 trimming in fastp and clone calling in MiXCR, and kept productive beta chains. Each CDR3 protein appears once, grouped with its most common genes and DNA. None of the V and J calls come from the authors' own analysis; TCRdb made them. This sample is represented by 70,000 to 80,000 distinct CDR3 sequences; 55% to 75% of them were singletons. Roughly 10% of the sample goes to the ten largest clones.

Including cysteine and phenylalanine, the CDR3 has 11 amino acids. Only the CDR3 part of the read is kept: 33 bases, read in frame from the first base. CDR1 SGHDT and CDR2 YYEEEE were looked up in the germline V gene. V ends up 4 bases short and J 8 bases short, with an unmatched junction base count of 1. Sequenced material: lung tumor tissue. Recombination joined TRBV5-6 with TRBJ2-3; 7 of the junction bases match TRBD2. The TCR originated in a woman aged 35 to 49 with non-small cell lung cancer. The nucleotide sequence reads as follows: TGTGCCAGCAGCCGGGAGGTTACGCAGTATTTT. Its product reads: CASSREVTQYF.